The 23 T cell receptor beta chains in this list originate from one sample, sequenced in a study of vaccination and CD4 T cells after COVID-19. The antigens these receptors bind are not known. Cultured CD4+ T cell DNA underwent sequencing with the Oncomine TCR Beta short-read assay. TCRdb reprocessed the PCR reads via MiXCR and lists one record per CDR3 protein. The sample shows a few thousand distinct CDR3 sequences, approximately 42% of them seen only once. Noted treatment: roughly 11-day PBMC culture with coronavirus spike peptide pools or control peptides (ViraFEST assay). Researchers collected the unexposed donor's CD4+ T cells before the COVID-19 pandemic (2011-2018). Sample: CD4+ T cells from blood, cultured in vitro. These receptors came from a human donor in good health.

The CDR3 reads CSARDNNYGYTF. CDR3 coding DNA: TGCAGTGCTAGGGACAATAACTATGGCTACACCTTC. The chain carries TRBV20-1 and TRBJ1-2; D might be TRBD1 (5 bases). This CDR3 comprises 12 residues. CDR1 is DFQATT and CDR2 is SNEGSKA in the germline V gene (reference sequence). The V gene lost 3 bases and the J gene lost 1 base, with 6 bases spanning the gap.

The J gene is TRBJ1-1, the V gene TRBV29-1; TRBD1 aligns across 9 bases. V was clipped by 6 bases and J by 5 bases; unmatched bases: 1. CDR3 length: 11 residues. In germline, CDR1 is SQVTM, CDR2 ANQGSEA. The CDR3: CSVGQGTEAFF. The CDR3 coding sequence is TGCAGCGTGGGACAGGGAACTGAAGCTTTCTTT.

The gene calls are TRBV20-1 and TRBJ1-2; a possible D gene is TRBD1 (6 bases). This CDR3 has 13 residues. The V end was cut by 3 bases, the J end by 4 bases, with 12 bases between. The V gene's germline CDR1 is DFQATT and CDR2 SNEGSKA (reference sequence). The CDR3 bases are TGCAGTGCTAGCGGAGGGGGAGTCTATGGCTACACCTTC. Encoded protein: CSASGGGVYGYTF.

CDR3 nucleotides: TGTGCCAGCAGCGACAACGGTGATAGTCCTAGCAATCAGCCCCAGCATTTT. Translation gives CASSDNGDSPSNQPQHF. The chain uses TRBV2 and TRBJ1-5; the D is unclear. V lost 6 bases, J lost 0 bases, and 18 bases lay in between. This CDR3 spans 17 amino acids. Looked up from germline, CDR1 is SNHLY and CDR2 is FYNNEI.

The table lists this clonotype with a few counts. The rearrangement uses TRBV19 and TRBJ1-1, with a possible D match to TRBD1 (5 bases). This CDR3 is 16 amino acids long. V lost 7 bases and J 5 bases, leaving 23 bases between the germline ends. CDR1 and CDR2 (germline): LNHDA, SQIVND (reference sequence). This CDR3 reads CASIKVGASWGTEAFF. Here the CDR3 DNA reads TGTGCCAGTATTAAGGTAGGGGCGAGTTGGGGGACTGAAGCTTTCTTT.

V and J are TRBV2 and TRBJ1-6; D ambiguous. Germline V gene sequence: CDR1 SNHLY, CDR2 FYNNEI. V was shortened by 6 bases and J by 5 bases, with 14 bases between the two germline ends. The CDR3 totals 15 residues. CDR3 protein: CASREIGENNSPLHF. In DNA form, the CDR3 reads TGTGCCAGCAGAGAAATCGGGGAAAATAATTCACCCCTCCACTTT.

This chain links TRBV20-1 with TRBJ1-6, with D possibly being TRBD1 (5 bases). The V and J ends lost 6 bases and 0 bases respectively, with 21 bases between them. The CDR3 contains 18 residues. CDR1 and CDR2 from the germline V gene are DFQATT and SNEGSKA (reference sequence). This CDR3 is CSARIRRSGSSYNSPLHF. CDR3 nucleotides: TGCAGTGCCCGAATCCGGCGGTCAGGGAGCTCCTATAATTCACCCCTCCACTTT.

The V and J genes are TRBV25-1 and TRBJ2-2; 7 nucleotides match TRBD2. With V trimmed by 8 bases and J by 5 bases, 11 bases remained unmatched. Germline V gene data show CDR1 as MGHDK and CDR2 as SYGVNS. The CDR3 length is 15 residues. The CDR3 coding sequence is TGTGCCAGCTTAGGGAGTAGGGAGGGGACCGGGGAGCTGTTTTTT. Its translation: CASLGSREGTGELFF.

This clonotype was recorded a few times. This sequence joins TRBV19 and TRBJ2-3, with TRBD1 identical over 7 bases. Germline V gene data show CDR1 as LNHDA and CDR2 as SQIVND (reference sequence). With V trimmed by 5 bases and J by 0 bases, 2 bases remained unmatched. CDR3 length: 14 amino acids. CDR3 sequence (DNA): TGTGCCAGTAGTGGACAGGATAGCACAGATACGCAGTATTTT. It encodes CASSGQDSTDTQYF.

This chain uses TRBV6-1 with TRBJ1-1; 7 nucleotides match TRBD1. CDR3 length: 12 residues. Germline-derived CDR1 and CDR2 are MNHNS and SASEGT. J gave up 8 bases and V 5 bases, and 5 bases lay outside the gene matches. CDR3 in amino acids: CASSLMDREAFF. CDR3 nucleotide sequence: TGTGCCAGCAGTCTTATGGACAGGGAAGCTTTCTTT.

The CDR3 sequence is CASSVESRPVNEQYF. In nucleotides, the CDR3 is TGTGCCAGCAGCGTAGAATCACGGCCCGTGAACGAGCAGTACTTC. The J gene is TRBJ2-7, the V gene TRBV9, with D unclear. This CDR3 region has 15 residues. CDR1 and CDR2 (germline): SGDLS, YYNGEE. Trimming stripped 0 bases from V and 5 bases from J, with 15 bases between.

This chain links TRBV20-1 with TRBJ1-2; TRBD1 matches at 7 bases. The CDR3 has 13 amino acids. The germline CDR1 and CDR2 sequences are DFQATT and SNEGSKA (reference sequence). With V trimmed by 6 bases and J by 6 bases, 10 bases remained unmatched. The CDR3 loop reads CSAKDGQAHGYTF. The DNA for the CDR3 is TGCAGTGCGAAAGATGGACAGGCTCATGGCTACACCTTC.

The rearrangement uses TRBV5-1 and TRBJ1-6; no reliable D call. Trimming shortened V by 3 bases and J by 10 bases, and 14 bases separated the two germline ends. Germline CDR1 is SGHRS and CDR2 is YFSETQ. This CDR3 comprises 14 residues. CDR3 sequence reads: CASSWAPEESPLHF. In DNA form, the CDR3 reads TGCGCCAGCAGCTGGGCCCCAGAGGAATCACCCCTCCACTTT.

The chain employs TRBV5-1 and TRBJ1-1; D is unresolved. CDR3 length equals 15 residues. Germline V gives CDR1 SGHRS, CDR2 YFSETQ. The germline V and J ends were trimmed by 4 bases and 1 base, with 14 bases remaining between them. CDR3 nucleotides: TGCGCCAGCAGCGAAGGGAAGAGGGAGAACACTGAAGCTTTCTTT. Translated, it gives CASSEGKRENTEAFF.

This clonotype was counted only a few times. One end of the junction varies from germline; a read error may be responsible. V usage is TRBV20-1 and J usage is TRBJ2-3; a possible D gene is TRBD1 (6 bases). The CDR3 is made up of 12 amino acids. Germline V gene data show CDR1 as DFQATT and CDR2 as SNEGSKA (reference sequence). The CDR3 sequence: CSARGQSDTQYF. The CDR3 region has the DNA TGCAGTGCCAGAGGACAGAGCGATACGCAGTATTTT.

The gene calls are TRBV20-1 and TRBJ1-1, with D unresolved. The germline V and J ends were trimmed by 5 bases and 1 base, with 5 bases remaining between them. Germline V CDR1 and CDR2: DFQATT, SNEGSKA (reference sequence). The CDR3 runs to 11 residues. The CDR3 reads CSALRNTEAFF. CDR3 in DNA: TGCAGTGCTCTAAGGAACACTGAAGCTTTCTTT.

V usage is TRBV20-1 and J usage is TRBJ1-6; D might be TRBD1 (5 bases). This CDR3 comprises 15 residues. The germline V gene has CDR1 DFQATT and CDR2 SNEGSKA (reference sequence). Deletions cut 2 bases from V and 7 bases from J, with 15 bases between. The CDR3 bases are TGCAGTGCTAGAAATAGGGACGTCGCCAATTCACCCCTCCACTTT. It is translated as CSARNRDVANSPLHF.

In this sample, this clonotype turned up a few times. The chain joins TRBV6-1 to TRBJ2-3; TRBD2 might be the D (6 bases). CDR1 is MNHNS and CDR2 is SASEGT in the germline V gene. The length of the CDR3 is 15 residues. V was trimmed by 5 bases and J by 1 base, leaving 13 bases between them. The CDR3 is CASSLQRGGTDTQYF. The CDR3 DNA sequence: TGTGCCAGCAGTCTACAACGCGGGGGCACAGATACGCAGTATTTT.

In this sample, this clonotype turned up a few times. The chain carries TRBV20-1 and TRBJ1-3; TRBD1 is a possible D gene (5 bases). This CDR3 is 15 amino acids long. Trimming removed 4 bases at V and 0 bases at J, with 13 bases between. Germline-derived CDR1 and CDR2 are DFQATT and SNEGSKA (reference sequence). DNA for the CDR3: TGCAGTGCTAAGTCAGCGGGACCCTCTGGAAACACCATATATTTT. Protein product: CSAKSAGPSGNTIYF.

V gene TRBV5-8 combines with J gene TRBJ2-5; TRBD1 agrees at 11 bases. Germline CDR1 and CDR2: SGHTS and YDEGEE. V lost 3 bases, J lost 5 bases, and 6 bases stayed unmatched. This CDR3 contains 15 residues. The CDR3 sequence is CASSYRTGGVETQYF. CDR3 nucleotides: TGTGCCAGCAGCTACCGGACAGGGGGCGTGGAGACCCAGTACTTC. Drawing the rest from reference TRBV5-8 and TRBJ2-5, the complete variable domain is EAGVTQSPTHLIKTRGQQATLRCSPISGHTSVYWYQQALGLGLQFLLWYDEGEERNRGNFPPRFSGRQFPNYSSELNVNALELEDSALYLCASSYRTGGVETQYFGPGTRLLVL.

The chain carries TRBV7-6 and TRBJ2-1; perhaps D is TRBD1 or TRBD2 (5 bases each). CDR1 and CDR2 (germline): SGHVS, FNYEAQ. V was pared by 5 bases and J by 11 bases, with 16 bases between. CDR3 length: 13 residues. CDR3: CASSPSAPGQQFF. The CDR3 DNA is TGTGCCAGCAGCCCAAGTGCTCCGGGACAGCAGTTCTTC.

This clonotype is hyperexpanded within its sample. V is TRBV7-9 and J is TRBJ1-4, with D perhaps matching TRBD1 (6 bases). Germline CDR1 is SEHNR and CDR2 is FQNEAQ (reference sequence). The CDR3 is made up of 13 amino acids. Trimming cost V 5 bases and J 4 bases, with 8 bases left between them. The CDR3 region is CASSTGNNEKLFF. The CDR3 DNA reads as TGTGCCAGCAGCACAGGGAATAATGAAAAACTGTTTTTT.

This clonotype is large. The chain links TRBV27 to TRBJ1-6; the D is unclear. In germline, CDR1 is MNHEY, CDR2 SMNVEV (reference sequence). The CDR3 spans 13 residues. The V end was cut by 6 bases, the J end by 8 bases, with 11 bases between. The CDR3 DNA is TGTGCCAGCAGCATTAGGGAATATTCACCCCTCCACTTT. The encoded protein is CASSIREYSPLHF.